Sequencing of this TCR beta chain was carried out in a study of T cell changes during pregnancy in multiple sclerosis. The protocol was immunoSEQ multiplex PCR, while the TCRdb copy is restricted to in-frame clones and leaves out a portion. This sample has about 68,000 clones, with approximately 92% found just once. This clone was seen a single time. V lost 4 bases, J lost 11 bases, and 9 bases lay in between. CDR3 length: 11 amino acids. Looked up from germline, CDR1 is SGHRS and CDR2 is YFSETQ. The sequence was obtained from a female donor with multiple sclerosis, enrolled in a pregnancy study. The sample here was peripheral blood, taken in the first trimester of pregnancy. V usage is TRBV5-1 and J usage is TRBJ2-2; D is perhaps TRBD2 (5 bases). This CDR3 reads CASSEGLELFF. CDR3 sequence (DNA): TGCGCCAGCAGCGAGGGTCTTGAGCTGTTTTTT.